What follows are 9 T cell receptor beta chains derived from one specimen sequenced in a study of T cell repertoires in aging, cancer and after chemotherapy. The template was genomic DNA from peripheral blood, not RNA. Multiplex touch-down PCR with TRB-A/B primers amplified rearranged V-D-J TRB sequences. TCRdb reanalysed the multiplex PCR reads using MiXCR and keeps one entry per CDR3 protein. The data show around 2,000 distinct CDR3 sequences, with 33% seen just once and about 66% held by the top ten. Material for sequencing was blood. All receptors come from a human donor with a solid tumor.

The genes are TRBV18 and TRBJ2-5; 8 bases are shared with TRBD2. The CDR3 is 16 amino acids. The V gene end was trimmed by 2 bases and the J gene end by 7 bases; junction bases not matched to a gene: 12. From germline, CDR1 is KGHSH and CDR2 LQKENI. The CDR3, as DNA: TGTGCCAGCTCACCAAAAACTAGCGGAGCCCTAGGGACCCAGTACTTC. Translating gives CASSPKTSGALGTQYF.

The J gene is TRBJ2-2, the V gene TRBV6-2 or TRBV6-3; D is unresolved. The CDR3 is 13 residues long. Deletions cut 7 bases from V and 1 base from J, with 7 bases between. In germline, CDR1 is MNHEY, CDR2 SVGEGT. The CDR3 sequence is CASKTENTGELFF. The CDR3 DNA follows: TGTGCCAGCAAGACGGAGAACACCGGGGAGCTGTTTTTT.

By sample share, this clonotype is medium-sized. This rearrangement joins TRBV30 to TRBJ2-5; 9 bases map to TRBD2. CDR1 GTSNPN and CDR2 SVGIG come from the germline V gene (reference sequence). The CDR3 runs to 15 residues. The trim removed 0 bases at V and 5 bases at J, leaving 7 bases unmatched. CDR3: CAWSVSLAGRETQYF. For the CDR3, the DNA is TGTGCCTGGAGTGTATCCCTAGCGGGGAGGGAGACCCAGTACTTC.

By proportion, this clonotype is medium-sized (0.01 to 0.1%). The V gene is TRBV5-4, the J gene TRBJ2-3, with D tentatively TRBD1 (6 bases). V was trimmed by 4 bases and J by 3 bases, leaving 21 bases between them. The germline CDR1 and CDR2 sequences are SGHNT and YYREEE (reference sequence). CDR3 size: 17 residues. The DNA of the CDR3 is TGTGCCAGCAGCCGGGGCCCCCAACTACAGGGTACAGATACGCAGTATTTT. Residues: CASSRGPQLQGTDTQYF.

This clonotype was seen only a few times. The chain has TRBV18 and TRBJ1-2, with no clear D. Trimming removed 0 bases at V and 2 bases at J, with 10 bases between. The CDR3 sequence is 15 residues long. Germline CDR1 is KGHSH and CDR2 is LQKENI. CDR3 in amino acids: CASSPPGSGNYGYTF. The DNA of the CDR3 is TGTGCCAGCTCACCACCGGGTAGTGGGAACTATGGCTACACCTTC.

Judged by abundance, this clonotype is medium-sized. The chain joins TRBV6-5 to TRBJ1-1, with TRBD1 identical over 8 bases. Per the germline V gene, CDR1 is MNHEY and CDR2 is SVGAGI. CDR3 length: 17 residues. The J segment lost 1 base and the V segment lost 4 bases, leaving 11 bases of the junction unmatched. Written as DNA, the CDR3 is TGTGCCAGCAGTTCAATCGGGGCAGGGGGCCCGAACACTGAAGCTTTCTTT. It encodes CASSSIGAGGPNTEAFF.

The J gene is TRBJ1-1, the V gene TRBV27; 8 nucleotides agree with TRBD1. Germline trimming cut 2 bases from V and 6 bases from J; bases unmatched to any gene: 5. The CDR3 runs 14 residues. Germline V CDR1 and CDR2: MNHEY, SMNVEV (reference sequence). The chain's CDR3 is CASSLLIQGAEAFF. The CDR3 nucleotides read TGTGCCAGCAGTTTACTGATACAGGGGGCTGAAGCTTTCTTT.

The chain recombines TRBV11-2 with TRBJ2-3; D gene ambiguous. This CDR3 is 16 amino acids long. The germline CDR1 and CDR2 sequences are SGHAT and FQNNGV. V was cut by 5 bases and J by 6 bases, with 21 bases left in between. The CDR3, as DNA: TGTGCCAGCAGCCGAAGACTCGCTCAACGGTCGGATACGCAGTATTTT. Residues: CASSRRLAQRSDTQYF.

The chain employs TRBV14 and TRBJ2-7; 8 bases are a match to TRBD1. CDR1 and CDR2 (germline): SGHDN, FVKESK. The V segment lost 3 bases and the J segment 3 bases; nucleotides outside the gene matches: 1. This CDR3 region has 13 residues. CDR3 protein: CASSHGQGYEQYF. The CDR3 DNA reads TGTGCCAGCAGCCATGGACAGGGCTACGAGCAGTACTTC. The variable domain in full, completed from reference TRBV14 and TRBJ2-7, reads EAGVTQFPSHSVIEKGQTVTLRCDPISGHDNLYWYRRVMGKEIKFLLHFVKESKQDESGMPNNRFLAERTGGTYSTLKVQPAELEDSGVYFCASSHGQGYEQYFGPGTRLTVT.